The 5 T cell receptor beta chains presented below share a single source sample, sequenced in a study of spatial heterogeneity in lung cancer. TCRdb re-derived calls from the 5' RACE reads in MiXCR, one entry per CDR3 protein. The sample consists of 10,000 to 15,000 distinct CDR3 sequences, 3.9% of them appearing once. Noted time point: sample taken at primary tumor resection. Unsorted whole RNA samples from tumor, nontumor lung or frozen PBMC were sequenced. The material was PBMCs, obtained at surgery. The receptors derive from a male donor with early-stage non-small cell lung cancer.

The sample holds a few counts of this clonotype. Because the library targeted alpha chains, this beta chain is an off-target read whose size means little. The chain recombines TRBV11-2 with TRBJ2-4; D possibly uses TRBD1 or TRBD2 (6 bases each). This CDR3 contains 15 residues. Germline values: CDR1 SGHAT, CDR2 FQNNGV. Trimming pared 1 base from V and 5 bases from J, leaving 12 bases between. CDR3: CASSLGQGRQNIQYF. In DNA form, the CDR3 reads TGTGCCAGCAGCTTAGGGCAGGGGAGGCAAAACATTCAGTACTTC.

Concerning this clonotype: Since it is a stray read in a library aimed at alpha chains, this beta chain has a size that is not meaningful. The chain is built from TRBV5-5 and TRBJ2-7; D gene unclear. V was shortened by 2 bases and J by 4 bases, with 7 bases between the two germline ends. The CDR3 is 12 residues long. The germline CDR1 and CDR2 sequences are SGHKS and YYEKEE (reference sequence). The CDR3 sequence is CASSFGDYEQYF. In nucleotides, the CDR3 is TGTGCCAGCAGCTTCGGAGATTACGAGCAGTACTTC.

This clonotype was found many times. This beta chain is an unintended read in a library built for alpha chains; its size means little. The V and J genes are TRBV19 and TRBJ2-7; D is perhaps TRBD2 (6 bases). Germline assignment: CDR1 LNHDA and CDR2 SQIVND (reference sequence). The CDR3 has 14 amino acids. The V gene lost 7 bases and the J gene lost 2 bases, with 15 bases spanning the gap. The CDR3 bases are TGTGCCAGTACCCCGGAGGCGGGACCCTACGAGCAGTACTTC. Its translation is CASTPEAGPYEQYF.

Many counts were recorded for this clonotype. Because this beta chain is a stray read in a library intended to capture alpha chains, its abundance should not be given much weight. V and J are TRBV7-9 and TRBJ2-5; 8 bases line up with TRBD2. The length of the CDR3 is 19 residues. The ends lost 4 bases at V and 1 base at J; junction bases unmatched: 17. Germline V gene lookup returns CDR1 SEHNR and CDR2 FQNEAQ (reference sequence). CDR3 sequence reads: CASSWRRGGPYNLQETQYF. CDR3 coding DNA: TGTGCCAGCAGCTGGCGGCGCGGGGGGCCTTACAACCTCCAAGAGACCCAGTACTTC.

This clonotype was found a few times. This beta chain is off target for a library built for alpha chains, so its abundance means little. V usage is TRBV6-6 and J usage is TRBJ1-6; possibly TRBD1 for D (5 bases). Germline CDR1 reads MNHNY; CDR2 reads SVGAGI (reference sequence). The length of the CDR3 is 15 residues. V shed 7 bases and J shed 7 bases, with 17 bases lying between them. The DNA of the CDR3 is TGTGCCAGCATACCCGACTTTGGGGCGAATTCACCCCTCCACTTT. Amino acids: CASIPDFGANSPLHF.